These 15 T cell receptor beta chains originate from one sample sequenced in a study of breast tumors, draining lymph nodes, adjacent tissues. MiXCR, run by TCRdb on the multiplex PCR reads, gives a single entry per CDR3 protein. The sample holds 15,000 or so distinct CDR3 sequences, 55% seen once. What was sequenced was tumor-adjacent breast tissue. Source of these receptors: a female donor with breast cancer. Some clones in this sample may be carry-over from other donors' samples.

The rearrangement links TRBV12-3 or TRBV12-4 to TRBJ1-5, with D uncertain. CDR3 length: 17 amino acids. V gave up 6 bases and J gave up 4 bases, with 22 bases separating them. Here the CDR3 reads CASRRDIGEGGNQPQHF. CDR3 nucleotides: TGTGCCAGCAGGAGGGATATTGGGGAAGGCGGTAATCAGCCCCAGCATTTT.

On this clonotype: This may be a read error, as it is one base from a much larger clone. The rearrangement joins TRBV11-3 to TRBJ1-1; D is possibly TRBD1 (5 bases). Germline CDR1 is SGHNT and CDR2 is YENEEA. The CDR3 length is 13 residues. Trimming removed 4 bases at V and 6 bases at J, with 12 bases between. The CDR3 reads CASSSRGLPEAFF. The CDR3 DNA sequence: TGTGCCAGCAGCTCCCGGGGGTTACCTGAAGCTTTCTTT.

In the case of this clonotype: A junction boundary mismatches the germline segment, possibly from a read error. The chain combines TRBV12-3 or TRBV12-4 with TRBJ2-7; D unresolved. This CDR3 spans 11 amino acids. Written as DNA, the CDR3 is TGTGCCAGCAGTTTTTCGCCATTGGGATGCTTC. This gives the protein CASSFSPLGCF.

This rearrangement joins TRBV20-1 to TRBJ2-1; D uncertain. CDR3 size: 13 residues. With 1 base removed from V and 6 bases from J, the gap between germline ends came to 10 bases. Germline V lookup: CDR1 DFQATT, CDR2 SNEGSKA (reference sequence). The CDR3 loop is CSARGGSVNEQFF. CDR3 sequence (DNA): TGCAGTGCTAGAGGGGGTAGTGTCAATGAGCAGTTCTTC.

This clonotype was recorded many times. The chain links TRBV5-8 to TRBJ1-2; 7 nucleotides line up with TRBD1. The CDR3 extends over 14 amino acids. V gave up 0 bases and J gave up 8 bases; unmatched junction bases: 7. Per the germline V gene, CDR1 is SGHTS and CDR2 is YDEGEE. DNA of the CDR3: TGTGCCAGCAGCTTGGAGGGGGCACTCAAGGGCTACACCTTC. This encodes CASSLEGALKGYTF.

The chain uses TRBV10-3 and TRBJ1-2; TRBD1 matches 7 bases. Germline V gene data show CDR1 as ENHRY and CDR2 as SYGVKD. The V segment lost 8 bases and the J segment 2 bases; nucleotides outside the gene matches: 5. The length of the CDR3 is 13 residues. CDR3 in DNA: TGTGCCATCGGGGGACAGAGCAACTATGGCTACACCTTC. This codes for CAIGGQSNYGYTF.

This clonotype was counted many times. This sequence joins TRBV6-4 and TRBJ1-2, with D possibly being TRBD1 (5 bases). The CDR3 spans 13 residues. V lost 5 bases and J 4 bases, leaving 11 bases between the germline ends. The germline CDR1 and CDR2 sequences are MRHNA and SNTAGT. The CDR3 protein is CASSPEGTYGYTF. The CDR3 region has the DNA TGTGCCAGCAGTCCCGAGGGGACCTATGGCTACACCTTC.

This clonotype was detected many times. The CDR3, as DNA: TGCGCCAGCAGTGAAACAGGGAGCAATCAGCCCCAGCATTTT. Translated, it gives CASSETGSNQPQHF. This rearrangement joins TRBV10-2 to TRBJ1-5; maybe TRBD1 (6 bases). Germline V gives CDR1 WSHSY, CDR2 SAAADI. The CDR3 is 14 amino acids. V was shortened by 3 bases and J by 1 base, with 7 bases between the two germline ends.

The rearrangement joins TRBV7-2 to TRBJ2-7, with TRBD2 matching over 14 bases. J was trimmed by 3 bases and V by 1 base; bases with no gene match: 2. The CDR3 covers 16 residues. The germline V gene has CDR1 SGHTA and CDR2 FQGNSA. The CDR3 coding sequence is TGTGCCAGCAGCTTAGTGGGACTAGCGGGGGACTACGAGCAGTACTTC. It translates to CASSLVGLAGDYEQYF.

The V and J genes are TRBV2 and TRBJ1-2; D is unclear. This CDR3 contains 14 residues. Looked up from germline, CDR1 is SNHLY and CDR2 is FYNNEI. Trimming took 4 bases from V and 4 from J, leaving 13 bases between them. The CDR3 coding sequence is TGTGCCAGCAGTGTTCGGACTGAACCCTATGGCTACACCTTC. As protein: CASSVRTEPYGYTF.

This sequence joins TRBV2 and TRBJ2-7; 7 bases line up with TRBD1. The length of the CDR3 is 12 residues. Germline CDR1 reads SNHLY; CDR2 reads FYNNEI. The junction had 1 base not matched to a gene; V was cut back by 4 bases and J by 4 bases. In DNA form, the CDR3 reads TGTGCCAGCAGTGGGGGACAGTACGAGCAGTACTTC. The encoded protein is CASSGGQYEQYF.

This clonotype is a singleton in its sample. The junction and the germline gene differ at one end; a read error may be behind it. V is TRBV19 and J is TRBJ2-6; the match to TRBD1 covers 12 bases. The CDR3 totals 20 residues. Germline CDR1 is LNHDA and CDR2 is SQIVND (reference sequence). CDR3 sequence: CASSIALTGTGGPGAIVLTF. CDR3 sequence (DNA): TGTGCCAGTAGTATAGCCCTCACCGGGACAGGGGGCCCTGGGGCCATCGTCCTGACTTTC.

The chain is built from TRBV18 and TRBJ1-1, with 8 bases aligning to TRBD1. In germline, CDR1 is KGHSH, CDR2 LQKENI. The CDR3 contains 16 residues. Trimming cost V 0 bases and J 4 bases; bases outside gene matches: 7. CDR3 sequence reads: CASSPPSQGGSTEAFF. The CDR3 DNA follows: TGTGCCAGCTCACCACCATCACAGGGGGGCAGCACTGAAGCTTTCTTT.

The chain couples TRBV5-1 to TRBJ1-5; D may be TRBD1 (6 bases). The V end was cut by 5 bases, the J end by 5 bases, with 11 bases between. Germline V gene data show CDR1 as SGHRS and CDR2 as YFSETQ. The CDR3 loop spans 13 amino acids. The chain's CDR3 is CASRAGAHQPQHF. The CDR3, as DNA: TGCGCCAGCAGGGCAGGGGCTCATCAGCCCCAGCATTTT.

The CDR3 loop is CASSELAGVQETQYF. The CDR3 nucleotides read TGTGCCAGCAGTGAACTAGCGGGGGTTCAAGAGACCCAGTACTTC. The chain recombines TRBV6-1 with TRBJ2-5; 10 positions agree with TRBD2. With 2 bases clipped from V and 2 bases from J, the junction kept 2 bases outside the gene matches. This CDR3 spans 15 amino acids. Per the germline V gene, CDR1 is MNHNS and CDR2 is SASEGT.